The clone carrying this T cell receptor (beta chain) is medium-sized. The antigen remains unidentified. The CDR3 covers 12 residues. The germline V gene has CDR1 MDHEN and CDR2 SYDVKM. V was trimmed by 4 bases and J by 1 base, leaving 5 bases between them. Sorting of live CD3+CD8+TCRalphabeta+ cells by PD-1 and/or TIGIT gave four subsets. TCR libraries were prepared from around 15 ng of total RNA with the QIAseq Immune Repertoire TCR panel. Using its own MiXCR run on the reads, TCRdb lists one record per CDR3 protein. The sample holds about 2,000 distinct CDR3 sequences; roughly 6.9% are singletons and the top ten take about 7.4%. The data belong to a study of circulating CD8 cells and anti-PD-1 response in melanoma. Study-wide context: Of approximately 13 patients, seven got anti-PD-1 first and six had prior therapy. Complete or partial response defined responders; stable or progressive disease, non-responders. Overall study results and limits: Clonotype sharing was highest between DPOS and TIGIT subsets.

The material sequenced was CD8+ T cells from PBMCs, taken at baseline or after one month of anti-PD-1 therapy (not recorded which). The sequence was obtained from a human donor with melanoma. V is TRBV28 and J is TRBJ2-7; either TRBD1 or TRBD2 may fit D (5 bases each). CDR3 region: CASSWGSYEQYF. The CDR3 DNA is TGTGCCAGCAGTTGGGGGTCCTACGAGCAGTACTTC.